This entry lists 17 T cell receptor beta chains sequenced from one sample in a study of T cell responses to AZD1222 COVID-19 vaccine. Profiled with immunoSEQ multiplex PCR; TCRdb holds only in-frame clones, not every one. Of more than 95,000 clones listed, 80% to 90% were seen once; the top ten hold approximately 22%. The sample consisted of peripheral blood, taken on day 0 of AZD1222 vaccination. Receptors were obtained from an adult in good health.

The CDR3 nucleotides read TGTGCCAGTAGTACCCTCGGACAGGGCAGCCATGGCTACACCTTC. Protein: CASSTLGQGSHGYTF. This chain links TRBV19 with TRBJ1-2; 8 bases are shared with TRBD1. The germline CDR1 and CDR2 sequences are LNHDA and SQIVND (reference sequence). The CDR3 runs 15 residues. J was trimmed by 6 bases and V by 4 bases; bases with no gene match: 10.

The chain is built from TRBV6-5 and TRBJ1-1; no clear D gene. Trimming cost V 10 bases and J 4 bases, with 16 bases left between them. The CDR3 has 13 amino acids. CDR1 and CDR2 (germline): MNHEY, SVGAGI. Written as DNA, the CDR3 is TGTGCCACCTGCTGGGCCTTGGGCACTGAAGCTTTCTTT. Residues: CATCWALGTEAFF.

The gene calls are TRBV11-1 and TRBJ1-1, with D possibly matching TRBD1 (5 bases). The V and J ends lost 5 bases and 2 bases respectively, with 15 bases between them. The CDR3 totals 15 residues. Germline values: CDR1 SGHAT, CDR2 FQDESV (reference sequence). This chain's CDR3 is CASSPEGQGNTEAFF. The DNA for the CDR3 is TGTGCCAGCAGCCCAGAGGGGCAGGGAAACACTGAAGCTTTCTTT.

The chain combines TRBV10-3 with TRBJ1-5, with D possibly matching TRBD1 (6 bases). The V and J ends lost 0 bases and 10 bases respectively, with 19 bases between them. Germline CDR1 ENHRY, CDR2 SYGVKD. There are 16 residues in the CDR3. Written as DNA, the CDR3 is TGTGCCATCAGTGAGTCGATGGGGGGGGGCAGACTACCCCAGCATTTT. It specifies CAISESMGGGRLPQHF.

The chain carries TRBV2 and TRBJ1-2; D is unresolved. V lost 5 bases, J lost 1 base, and 14 bases lay in between. CDR1 and CDR2 from the germline V gene are SNHLY and FYNNEI. CDR3 size: 15 residues. As DNA, the CDR3 is TGTGCCAGCAGTTTCGTCCGGACGCTTAACTATGGCTACACCTTC. As protein: CASSFVRTLNYGYTF.

The CDR3 sequence is CATSDRAGGLDTQYF. The CDR3 region has the DNA TGTGCCACCAGTGATAGGGCGGGGGGTTTGGATACGCAGTATTTT. The V gene is TRBV24-1, the J gene TRBJ2-3; 8 nucleotides match TRBD2. The CDR3 extends over 15 amino acids. Germline CDR1 reads KGHDR; CDR2 reads SFDVKD. V trimming: 3 bases; J trimming: 6 bases; junction bases outside the gene matches: 7.

This clone was seen a single time. V and J are TRBV12-3 or TRBV12-4 and TRBJ2-7, with D possibly being TRBD1 (6 bases). V was clipped by 9 bases and J by 6 bases, with 15 bases between them. The CDR3 is 12 amino acids. The CDR3 region has the DNA TGTGCCAGTACGACAGGAATGGGCGAGCAGTACTTC. It codes for CASTTGMGEQYF.

V and J are TRBV2 and TRBJ1-1; D ambiguous. Trimming removed 5 bases at V and 0 bases at J, with 4 bases between. Germline-derived CDR1 and CDR2 are SNHLY and FYNNEI. The CDR3 is 12 amino acids. CDR3 nucleotide sequence: TGTGCCAGCAGTCTGATGAACACTGAAGCTTTCTTT. Amino acid sequence: CASSLMNTEAFF.

The J gene is TRBJ1-2, the V gene TRBV18; possible D gene TRBD1, 5 bases. This CDR3 contains 15 residues. The V gene lost 2 bases and the J gene lost 8 bases, with 18 bases spanning the gap. Per germline, CDR1 KGHSH and CDR2 LQKENI. CDR3 nucleotide sequence: TGTGCCAGCTCACCAGGCCCCAGGGCATTAGAGGGCTACACCTTC. This codes for CASSPGPRALEGYTF.

The chain carries TRBV11-2 and TRBJ1-1, with unresolved D. The V end lost 3 bases, the J end lost 8 bases, and 16 bases lay between the germline ends. The CDR3 covers 14 residues. Germline V lookup: CDR1 SGHAT, CDR2 FQNNGV. CDR3 sequence (DNA): TGTGCCAGCAGCTTCGGAGGTTCCAAGACAGAAGCTTTCTTT. It yields the protein CASSFGGSKTEAFF.

The V call is TRBV27, the J call TRBJ1-5; D gene unclear. The CDR3 is 16 residues long. The ends were cut back, 3 bases at V and 0 bases at J, with 12 bases in the middle. The germline V gene encodes CDR1 MNHEY and CDR2 SMNVEV (reference sequence). CDR3 sequence reads: CASSFGGGFSNQPQHF. CDR3 in DNA: TGTGCCAGCAGTTTTGGTGGAGGGTTTAGCAATCAGCCCCAGCATTTT.

This chain joins TRBV29-1 and TRBJ2-1; 7 bases agree with TRBD2. CDR1 is SQVTM and CDR2 is ANQGSEA in the germline V gene. Losses at the gene ends were 4 bases for V and 0 bases for J; bases not matched to a gene: 3. The CDR3 has 14 amino acids. The CDR3 DNA reads TGCAGCGTTGGGGGCGGGAGCTCCTACAATGAGCAGTTCTTC. Amino acid sequence: CSVGGGSSYNEQFF.

This chain links TRBV6-2 or TRBV6-3 with TRBJ1-2; unclear D gene. Trimming shortened V by 0 bases and J by 8 bases, and 10 bases separated the two germline ends. The CDR3 contains 13 residues. Germline CDR1 reads MNHEY; CDR2 reads SVGEGT. In nucleotides, the CDR3 is TGTGCCAGCAGTTACTCTAGTAGAAACGGCTACACCTTC. This sequence encodes CASSYSSRNGYTF.

The chain carries TRBV18 and TRBJ1-6, with 8 positions matching TRBD1. This CDR3 has 13 amino acids. CDR1 KGHSH and CDR2 LQKENI come from the germline V gene. V gave up 6 bases and J gave up 9 bases; unmatched junction bases: 4. CDR3 sequence: CASSRDRSSPLHF. The CDR3 DNA reads TGTGCCAGCTCGCGGGACAGGAGTTCACCCCTCCACTTT.

J is TRBJ2-3 and V is TRBV7-3, with no clear D. The CDR3 has 13 residues. The germline gives CDR1 SGHTA, CDR2 FQGTGA. The V gene lost 4 bases and the J gene lost 5 bases, with 10 bases spanning the gap. CDR3 loop: CASSSQPRDTQYF. CDR3 DNA: TGTGCCAGCAGCTCCCAGCCGAGAGATACGCAGTATTTT.

The rearrangement joins TRBV7-3 to TRBJ2-7; possible D gene TRBD2, 6 bases. The V end was cut by 0 bases, the J end by 3 bases, with 12 bases between. The CDR3 is 15 residues long. Germline V gives CDR1 SGHTA, CDR2 FQGTGA. CDR3 nucleotides: TGTGCCAGCAGCTTAACGGTGGGAGGCGGCTACGAGCAGTACTTC. Protein: CASSLTVGGGYEQYF.

Concerning this clone itself: A read error may account for a junction end that differs from germline. The rearrangement links TRBV3-1 (or the pseudogene TRBV3-2) to TRBJ2-4; D could derive from TRBD1 or TRBD2 (5 bases each). Germline V gives CDR1 LGHDT, CDR2 YNNKEL (reference sequence). This CDR3 comprises 13 residues. Here the CDR3 DNA reads TGTGCCAGCAGCCAAGGGACCCCCGGGGCGGAGCACTTC. Translating gives CASSQGTPGAEHF.